This T cell receptor (beta chain) was sequenced during a study of blood T cell repertoires in COVID-19. This clone has a single count. Clones were sequenced by immunoSEQ multiplex PCR, and TCRdb holds only the in-frame ones, with some missing. The table has fewer than 450,000 clones, 88% seen once. The CDR3 runs to 16 residues. Germline CDR1 reads MNHEY; CDR2 reads SMNVEV (reference sequence). Losses at the gene ends were 3 bases for V and 3 bases for J; bases not matched to a gene: 7. Sequencing used peripheral blood. The V call is TRBV27, the J call TRBJ2-2; 7 bases agree with TRBD1. The clonotype was recovered from a woman between 50 and 59 years old with COVID-19, enrolled during active disease. The DNA for the CDR3 is TGTGCCAGCAGTTTTGAGGGGGCGGCGGACACCGGGGAGCTGTTTTTT. Amino acids: CASSFEGAADTGELFF.